This TCR beta chain was identified in a study of CD8+ T cells in alopecia areata. The overall study: By percentage of affected scalp area, the severity of treated patients was scored. The study's findings and limits: Many of the expanded lesional clones endured in scalp and blood while on tofacitinib. Scalp samples also yield sequences of resident alphabeta T cells from normal skin. Elevated clonality characterized lesional scalp relative to normal scalp, particularly in alopecia totalis/universalis.

CDR3 length: 15 residues. V gave up 6 bases and J gave up 12 bases; unmatched junction bases: 14. Germline CDR1 and CDR2: KGHSH and LQKENI. RNA was extracted and reverse transcribed into cDNA as the sequencing template. Assay: immunoSEQ multiplex PCR; the TCRdb copy retains only in-frame clones and omits some. The table includes some 190,000 clones, around 65% detected once. To note about this clone: Its antigen is undetermined.

Treatment indicated: oral pan-JAK inhibitor, 5-10 mg twice daily. This material consisted of CD4+ T cells sorted from blood, taken at approximately week 44, from a patient treated with tofacitinib. The rearrangement uses TRBV18 and TRBJ2-1; 10 bases are a match to TRBD2. The receptor was isolated from a human donor with alopecia areata. For the CDR3, the DNA is TGTGCCAGCTCCATACACCAACTGGCTAGCGGGGGGCAGTTCTTC. It yields the protein CASSIHQLASGGQFF.